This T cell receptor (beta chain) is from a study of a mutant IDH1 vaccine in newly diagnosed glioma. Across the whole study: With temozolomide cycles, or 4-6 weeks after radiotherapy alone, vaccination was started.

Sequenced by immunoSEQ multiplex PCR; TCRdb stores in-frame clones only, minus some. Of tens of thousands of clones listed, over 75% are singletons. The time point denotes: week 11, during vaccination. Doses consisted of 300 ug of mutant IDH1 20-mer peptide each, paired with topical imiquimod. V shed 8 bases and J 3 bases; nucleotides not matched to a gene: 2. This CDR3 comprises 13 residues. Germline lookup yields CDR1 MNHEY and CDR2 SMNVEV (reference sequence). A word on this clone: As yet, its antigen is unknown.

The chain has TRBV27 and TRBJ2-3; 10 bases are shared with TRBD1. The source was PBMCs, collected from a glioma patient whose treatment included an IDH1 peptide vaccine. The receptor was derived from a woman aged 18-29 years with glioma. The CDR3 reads CASGGQGTDTQYF. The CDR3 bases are TGTGCCAGCGGGGGACAGGGGACAGATACGCAGTATTTT.